This T cell receptor beta chain was profiled in a study of PD-L1 blockade in urothelial cancer. The wider study: Most patients, about nine tenths of the roughly 30, were males with bladder-origin cancer. A median blood sample held 141,255 T cells and tens of thousands of unique TCRs. At 6 weeks and at 3 weeks (second dose) after treatment start, blood was analyzed.

In this sample, this clone turned up once. Clones were sequenced by immunoSEQ multiplex PCR, and TCRdb holds only the in-frame ones, with some missing. The profile shows more than 40,000 clones, 70% to 90% of them singletons. This receptor was taken from a woman aged 55-70 years with urothelial cancer. Sequenced material: PBMCs, taken around atezolizumab (anti-PD-L1) treatment.

The CDR3 nucleotides read TGTGCCAGCAGCCCCCAGAACACCATATATTTT. It translates to CASSPQNTIYF. The rearrangement uses TRBV7-2 and TRBJ1-3; the D is unclear. V lost 5 bases, J lost 7 bases, and 6 bases lay in between. Germline CDR1 SGHTA, CDR2 FQGNSA. This CDR3 spans 11 amino acids.